These 21 T cell receptor beta chains were sequenced from one sample in a study of T cell repertoires in cytomegalovirus infection. Their target antigens are unknown. One entry per CDR3 protein, called by TCRdb with MiXCR from the reads. The table lists nearly 700,000 distinct CDR3 sequences, around 32% of them singletons. The sequencing here drew on cultured PBMCs, taken from culture after CMV antigen stimulation. These receptors were taken from a human donor in good health (CMV status not recorded). Some clones in this sample may be carry-over from other donors' samples.

V usage is TRBV11-2 and J usage is TRBJ1-2; tentatively, D is TRBD1 (5 bases). This CDR3 contains 13 residues. Trimming stripped 3 bases from V and 7 bases from J, with 12 bases between. From germline, CDR1 is SGHAT and CDR2 FQNNGV. The CDR3 DNA reads as TGTGCCAGCAGCTTCACAGGACCCAGTGGCTACACCTTC. This codes for CASSFTGPSGYTF.

The rearrangement joins TRBV11-2 to TRBJ2-3; TRBD1 is a possible D gene (7 bases). Per the germline V gene, CDR1 is SGHAT and CDR2 is FQNNGV. V lost 5 bases to trimming and J lost 1 base, with 16 bases between them. This CDR3 contains 16 residues. In DNA, the CDR3 is TGTGCCAGCAGCCAGGGGGGAAGGAGCGGCACAGATACGCAGTATTTT. Protein product: CASSQGGRSGTDTQYF.

The chain joins TRBV7-6 to TRBJ1-4; TRBD1 aligns across 8 bases. V lost 5 bases, J lost 4 bases, and 12 bases stayed unmatched. The CDR3 sequence is 17 residues long. CDR1 and CDR2 from the germline V gene are SGHVS and FNYEAQ. CDR3 in amino acids: CASSRQGTSALNEKLFF. Here the CDR3 DNA reads TGTGCCAGCAGCCGACAGGGGACGTCGGCTCTTAATGAAAAACTGTTTTTT.

V and J are TRBV7-2 and TRBJ2-7, with D uncertain. Germline assignment: CDR1 SGHTA and CDR2 FQGNSA. Trimming left V 1 base short and J 2 bases short, with 12 bases between. The CDR3 runs 15 residues. CDR3 bases: TGTGCCAGCAGCTTAGGGCCGTTGGTGGCCTACGAGCAGTACTTC. It is translated as CASSLGPLVAYEQYF.

The chain links TRBV20-1 to TRBJ2-1, with 10 bases aligning to TRBD2. V was pared by 6 bases and J by 10 bases, with 3 bases of the junction left unmatched. Germline-derived CDR1 and CDR2 are DFQATT and SNEGSKA (reference sequence). This CDR3 region has 11 residues. CDR3 DNA sequence: TGCAGTGCCCTTAGCGGGAGGGAGCAGTTCTTC. This gives the protein CSALSGREQFF.

The CDR3, as DNA: TGTGCCAGCAGCCAAGATCGACTAGCGGGGGGCCAAGAGACCCAGTACTTC. It codes for CASSQDRLAGGQETQYF. V gene TRBV4-2 combines with J gene TRBJ2-5, with TRBD2 matching over 13 bases. This CDR3 is 17 amino acids long. Trimming took 0 bases from V and 1 from J; bases not matched to a gene: 2. Germline V gives CDR1 LGHNA, CDR2 YNFKEQ.

The chain joins TRBV7-2 to TRBJ2-7; no clear D gene. In germline, CDR1 is SGHTA, CDR2 FQGNSA. The CDR3 sequence is 13 residues long. The V and J ends lost 5 bases and 3 bases respectively, with 11 bases between them. CDR3 sequence (DNA): TGTGCCAGCAGCCTACACCTTATCTACGAGCAGTACTTC. Its protein is CASSLHLIYEQYF.

The rearrangement links TRBV6-1 to TRBJ2-3; 7 nucleotides match TRBD1. Germline V gives CDR1 MNHNS, CDR2 SASEGT. The CDR3 sequence is 16 residues long. Unmatched junction bases numbered 5, after V lost 2 bases and J lost 0 bases. CDR3 sequence reads: CASSELYRGSTDTQYF. The CDR3 DNA sequence: TGTGCCAGCAGTGAACTGTACAGGGGTAGCACAGATACGCAGTATTTT.

This clonotype was counted a few times. The chain uses TRBV2 and TRBJ1-5; 10 bases are a match to TRBD1. Trimming removed 3 bases from V and 5 bases from J; junction bases left unmatched: 4. This CDR3 region has 15 residues. CDR1 is SNHLY, CDR2 FYNNEI, per germline. The CDR3 sequence is CASSDLTGGDQPQHF. The CDR3 nucleotides are TGTGCCAGCAGTGACTTGACAGGGGGCGATCAGCCCCAGCATTTT.

This clonotype was counted at least ten times. The V and J genes are TRBV7-2 and TRBJ1-3; unclear D gene. The CDR3 covers 14 residues. The germline V gene has CDR1 SGHTA and CDR2 FQGNSA. Trimming removed 1 base from V and 0 bases from J, with 4 bases in between. As DNA, the CDR3 is TGTGCCAGCAGCTTAGACTTCTCTGGAAACACCATATATTTT. Translated: CASSLDFSGNTIYF.

The chain recombines TRBV2 with TRBJ2-1, with 9 bases lining up with TRBD2. Germline V lookup: CDR1 SNHLY, CDR2 FYNNEI. V shed 5 bases and J 4 bases; nucleotides not matched to a gene: 15. The CDR3 spans 18 residues. CDR3 sequence: CASSPLRTVSGSYNEQFF. CDR3 bases: TGTGCCAGCAGTCCACTCCGTACGGTTAGCGGGAGTTACAATGAGCAGTTCTTC. Together with reference TRBV2 and TRBJ2-1, the CDR3 gives the full variable domain: EPEVTQTPSHQVTQMGQEVILRCVPISNHLYFYWYRQILGQKVEFLVSFYNNEISEKSEIFDDQFSVERPDGSNFTLKIRSTKLEDSAMYFCASSPLRTVSGSYNEQFFGPGTRLTVL.

The J gene is TRBJ2-6, the V gene TRBV19; 9 bases agree with TRBD1. The germline gives CDR1 LNHDA, CDR2 SQIVND (reference sequence). CDR3 size: 17 residues. V was clipped by 2 bases and J by 3 bases; unmatched bases: 5. CDR3 sequence: CASSIQQGAVGANVLTF. In DNA form, the CDR3 reads TGTGCCAGTAGTATACAACAGGGGGCGGTTGGGGCCAACGTCCTGACTTTC.

The chain recombines TRBV2 with TRBJ1-4; no reliable D call. The CDR3 extends over 14 amino acids. Germline V CDR1 and CDR2: SNHLY, FYNNEI. V gave up 2 bases and J gave up 8 bases, with 12 bases separating them. The CDR3 DNA reads TGTGCCAGCAGTGAAAGGCCCACGGGGGAAAAACTGTTTTTT. It translates to CASSERPTGEKLFF.

The V call is TRBV6-1, the J call TRBJ2-6; D is possibly TRBD1 (5 bases). Trimming left V 8 bases short and J 1 base short, with 21 bases between. The germline V gene has CDR1 MNHNS and CDR2 SASEGT. There are 18 residues in the CDR3. Written as DNA, the CDR3 is TGTGCCAGCGGTCGGGCCAGGGTGGATCAATCTGGGGCCAACGTCCTGACTTTC. Its translation: CASGRARVDQSGANVLTF.

This clonotype was counted only a few times. The chain joins TRBV4-3 to TRBJ1-3; a possible D gene is TRBD1 (5 bases). V lost 4 bases, J lost 2 bases, and 15 bases lay in between. The CDR3 runs 16 residues. CDR1 and CDR2 from the germline V gene are LGHNA and YSLEER. DNA of the CDR3: TGCGCCAGCAGCCTAGGGTACAGGTCGACTGGAAACACCATATATTTT. It is translated as CASSLGYRSTGNTIYF.

J is TRBJ1-4 and V is TRBV18; D is unclear. This CDR3 comprises 15 residues. Germline CDR1 and CDR2: KGHSH and LQKENI. V shed 2 bases and J shed 8 bases, with 15 bases lying between them. The CDR3 DNA reads TGTGCCAGCTCACCAGTTGTACTGTCCGCGGAAAAACTGTTTTTT. It is translated as CASSPVVLSAEKLFF.

V is TRBV20-1 and J is TRBJ2-3; 11 bases match TRBD1. J was trimmed by 3 bases and V by 1 base; bases with no gene match: 3. CDR3 length: 15 residues. Germline CDR1 reads DFQATT; CDR2 reads SNEGSKA (reference sequence). The CDR3 bases are TGCAGTGCTAGAGGGACAGGGGGCGCAACAGATACGCAGTATTTT. Translating gives CSARGTGGATDTQYF.

This clonotype occurred many times. The V and J genes are TRBV7-2 and TRBJ1-6; possibly TRBD1 for D (5 bases). Trimming shortened V by 5 bases and J by 7 bases, and 15 bases separated the two germline ends. Germline V lookup: CDR1 SGHTA, CDR2 FQGNSA. There are 15 residues in the CDR3. The CDR3 sequence: CASSRGAPGNSPLHF. As DNA, the CDR3 is TGTGCCAGCAGCCGCGGGGCCCCCGGGAATTCACCCCTCCACTTT.

The chain uses TRBV12-3 or TRBV12-4 and TRBJ2-7, with 12 bases aligning to TRBD2. V was pared by 6 bases and J by 0 bases, with 0 bases of the junction left unmatched. The CDR3 has 14 amino acids. The CDR3 bases are TGTGCCAGCAGGACTAGCGGGAGCTCCTACGAGCAGTACTTC. Translating gives CASRTSGSSYEQYF.

The V gene is TRBV12-3 or TRBV12-4, the J gene TRBJ1-2, with D unclear. The CDR3 sequence is 14 residues long. V lost 7 bases and J lost 3, with 15 bases in between. Here the CDR3 DNA reads TGTGCCAGCACCCTCCAGGCAGGCTACTATGGCTACACCTTC. This encodes CASTLQAGYYGYTF.

This clonotype was seen at least ten times. This sequence joins TRBV7-2 and TRBJ1-5, with 7 bases that match TRBD1. Germline loops: CDR1 SGHTA, CDR2 FQGNSA. This CDR3 region has 15 residues. J was trimmed by 1 base and V by 5 bases; bases with no gene match: 5. Written as DNA, the CDR3 is TGTGCCAGCAGCCTCAGGGGGTCGAGCAATCAGCCCCAGCATTTT. Protein sequence: CASSLRGSSNQPQHF.